One sample yielded the 24 T cell receptor beta chains listed below, sequenced in a study of blood T cell repertoires in COVID-19. Sequencing used immunoSEQ multiplex PCR; TCRdb keeps in-frame clones, though not all of them. Here the sample spans about 350,000 clones, 88% being singletons. The sequenced sample consisted of PBMCs or T cells enriched from blood (not recorded which). All receptors come from a woman in her thirties who had been exposed to COVID-19.

The V call is TRBV5-1, the J call TRBJ2-2; TRBD1 aligns across 9 bases. Germline loops: CDR1 SGHRS, CDR2 YFSETQ. Germline trimming cut 1 base from V and 6 bases from J; bases unmatched to any gene: 1. The CDR3 sequence is 14 residues long. The CDR3 DNA follows: TGCGCCAGCAGCTTGTGGACAGGGGCCGGGGAGCTGTTTTTT. It specifies CASSLWTGAGELFF.

This chain joins TRBV5-1 and TRBJ2-5, with 7 bases identical to TRBD2. The CDR3 is 16 residues long. Germline CDR1 SGHRS, CDR2 YFSETQ. With 1 base clipped from V and 2 bases from J, the junction kept 8 bases outside the gene matches. The DNA for the CDR3 is TGCGCCAGCAGCTTGTTGGGTAGCGGGCCGCAAGAGACCCAGTACTTC. Protein product: CASSLLGSGPQETQYF.

The chain combines TRBV27 with TRBJ2-7; 7 nucleotides line up with TRBD2. This CDR3 spans 15 amino acids. Germline assignment: CDR1 MNHEY and CDR2 SMNVEV (reference sequence). V lost 2 bases to trimming and J lost 0 bases; unmatched junction nucleotides: 4. The CDR3 DNA sequence: TGTGCCAGCAGTTTAGCGTCTAGCGGCTCCTACGAGCAGTACTTC. The encoded protein is CASSLASSGSYEQYF.

The rearrangement joins TRBV24-1 to TRBJ2-3; D uncertain. The germline CDR1 and CDR2 sequences are KGHDR and SFDVKD. The V end was cut by 4 bases, the J end by 2 bases, with 12 bases between. The CDR3 has 15 amino acids. CDR3 loop: CATSDPMRYTDTQYF. CDR3 coding DNA: TGTGCCACCAGTGACCCCATGAGATACACAGATACGCAGTATTTT.

This clone has a handful of counts. The junction departs from the called germline gene at one end, perhaps through a read error. Here the CDR3 reads CASSPLPGGGYEKLFF. The CDR3 bases are TGTGCCAGCTCCCCACTCCCAGGGGGCGGTTATGAAAAACTGTTTTTT. The chain is built from TRBV18 and TRBJ1-4, with TRBD1 matching over 8 bases. Germline V gene sequence: CDR1 KGHSH, CDR2 LQKENI. The CDR3 covers 16 residues.

This clone was observed once. This chain links TRBV5-6 with TRBJ2-5; D call uncertain. The V gene's germline CDR1 is SGHDT and CDR2 YYEEEE. V dropped 3 bases and J dropped 5 bases, with 8 bases sitting between them. The CDR3 length is 12 residues. The CDR3, as DNA: TGTGCCAGCAGCTGGCGGTGGGAGACCCAGTACTTC. Residues: CASSWRWETQYF.

V and J are TRBV9 and TRBJ2-2, with D possibly TRBD2 on 6 matching bases. CDR3 length equals 15 residues. Germline V CDR1 and CDR2: SGDLS, YYNGEE. V shed 4 bases and J shed 7 bases, with 17 bases lying between them. The CDR3 is CASSPRASEGGELFF. Here the CDR3 DNA reads TGTGCCAGCAGCCCTCGGGCTAGCGAAGGCGGGGAGCTGTTTTTT.

CDR3 DNA: TGTGCAACTAGCATGAACACTGAAGCTTTCTTT. Protein product: CATSMNTEAFF. This chain links TRBV12-3 or TRBV12-4 with TRBJ1-1; no clear D. CDR3 length: 11 amino acids.

The chain uses TRBV5-3 and TRBJ2-2, with D possibly being TRBD1 (6 bases). TRBV5-3 qualifies as an ORF whose function is uncertain. V lost 2 bases and J 1 base, leaving 12 bases between the germline ends. The CDR3 sequence is 16 residues long. CDR3 DNA sequence: TGTGCCAGAAGCTTAGTACAGGGAAGGAACACCGGGGAGCTGTTTTTT. The encoded protein is CARSLVQGRNTGELFF.

The rearrangement links TRBV5-1 to TRBJ2-3; the match to TRBD2 covers 10 bases. Looked up from germline, CDR1 is SGHRS and CDR2 is YFSETQ. The CDR3 totals 16 residues. J gave up 1 base and V 3 bases, and 5 bases lay outside the gene matches. CDR3 protein: CASSSGLAARTDTQYF. CDR3 bases: TGCGCCAGCAGCTCTGGACTAGCGGCACGCACAGATACGCAGTATTTT.

This clone has only a few counts. The V call is TRBV6-5, the J call TRBJ2-7, with D possibly TRBD1 on 5 matching bases. The CDR3 runs 12 residues. Trimming removed 5 bases at V and 5 bases at J, with 10 bases between. The germline gives CDR1 MNHEY, CDR2 SVGAGI. The CDR3 coding sequence is TGTGCCAGCAGTACCCAGGGCCACGAGCAGTACTTC. Translated: CASSTQGHEQYF.

The chain carries TRBV19 and TRBJ1-2, with D possibly matching TRBD1 (5 bases). The CDR3 spans 14 residues. Germline CDR1 and CDR2: LNHDA and SQIVND (reference sequence). V was cut by 7 bases and J by 2 bases, with 14 bases left in between. The CDR3 DNA is TGTGCCAGTACCCGGGACGGGGGAAACTATGGCTACACCTTC. Residues: CASTRDGGNYGYTF.

The chain links TRBV24-1 to TRBJ1-4, with D unresolved. CDR1 and CDR2 (germline): KGHDR, SFDVKD. There are 15 residues in the CDR3. V dropped 11 bases and J dropped 3 bases, with 18 bases sitting between them. The CDR3 loop reads CAIRGVPAPNEKLFF. The CDR3 nucleotides are TGTGCCATCAGAGGAGTTCCGGCACCTAATGAAAAACTGTTTTTT.

This clone was counted only a few times. This chain connects TRBV19 to TRBJ2-7; weak D call: TRBD1 (6 bases). V was clipped by 5 bases and J by 4 bases, with 12 bases between them. The germline V gene has CDR1 LNHDA and CDR2 SQIVND (reference sequence). CDR3 length equals 13 residues. The chain's CDR3 is CASSFRDTYEQYF. DNA of the CDR3: TGTGCCAGTAGTTTCCGGGACACATACGAGCAGTACTTC.

The rearrangement links TRBV14 to TRBJ1-5, with a weak D call TRBD1 (5 bases). The CDR3 consists of 14 residues. The V gene's germline CDR1 is SGHDN and CDR2 FVKESK. The germline V and J ends were trimmed by 4 bases and 4 bases, with 11 bases remaining between them. This CDR3 is CASSRLGGNQPQHF. The CDR3 DNA is TGTGCCAGCAGCCGCTTGGGGGGGAATCAGCCCCAGCATTTT.

V gene TRBV27 combines with J gene TRBJ1-5, with D unresolved. The germline V gene encodes CDR1 MNHEY and CDR2 SMNVEV (reference sequence). The germline V and J ends were trimmed by 4 bases and 1 base, with 5 bases remaining between them. The CDR3 totals 13 residues. In DNA, the CDR3 is TGTGCCAGCAGTTCGGTGAGCAATCAGCCCCAGCATTTT. This translates into CASSSVSNQPQHF.

As DNA, the CDR3 is TGCAGTGCTAGTCCCGGACTAGCGGGACGCTACGAGCAGTACTTC. This encodes CSASPGLAGRYEQYF. This chain uses TRBV20-1 with TRBJ2-7, with TRBD2 matching over 12 bases. The CDR3 length is 15 residues. Losses at the gene ends were 3 bases for V and 3 bases for J; bases not matched to a gene: 6. The germline gives CDR1 DFQATT, CDR2 SNEGSKA (reference sequence).

The rearrangement links TRBV30 to TRBJ1-1; 7 positions match TRBD1. The CDR3 runs to 18 residues. The V gene end was trimmed by 0 bases and the J gene end by 0 bases; junction bases not matched to a gene: 13. CDR1 is GTSNPN and CDR2 is SVGIG in the germline V gene (reference sequence). The CDR3, as DNA: TGTGCCTGGAGTGTAAGCCAGCCCAGGGGACAGATGAACACTGAAGCTTTCTTT. As protein: CAWSVSQPRGQMNTEAFF. Full variable domain (remainder filled in from reference TRBV30 and TRBJ1-1): SQTIHQWPATLVQPVGSPLSLECTVEGTSNPNLYWYRQAAGRGLQLLFYSVGIGQISSEVPQNLSASRPQDRQFILSSKKLLLSDSGFYLCAWSVSQPRGQMNTEAFFGQGTRLTVV.

The chain is built from TRBV7-6 and TRBJ1-1, with 8 positions matching TRBD1. This CDR3 has 14 amino acids. The ends lost 4 bases at V and 5 bases at J; junction bases unmatched: 6. Germline assignment: CDR1 SGHVS and CDR2 FNYEAQ. The CDR3 sequence: CASSSNTGGTEAFF. DNA of the CDR3: TGTGCCAGCAGCTCCAATACAGGGGGTACTGAAGCTTTCTTT.

Here the CDR3 DNA reads TGTGCCAGCACCCCGGGAGACCGAAACACCATATATTTT. Translating it yields CASTPGDRNTIYF. This rearrangement joins TRBV28 to TRBJ1-3; D gene uncertain. The CDR3 consists of 13 residues. Trimming left V 7 bases short and J 5 bases short, with 12 bases between. Germline V CDR1 and CDR2: MDHEN, SYDVKM. Full variable domain (rest looked up from reference TRBV28 and TRBJ1-3): DVKVTQSSRYLVKRTGEKVFLECVQDMDHENMFWYRQDPGLGLRLIYFSYDVKMKEKGDIPEGYSVSREKKERFSLILESASTNQTSMYLCASTPGDRNTIYFGEGSWLTVV.

This clone was observed a handful of times. The chain links TRBV19 to TRBJ2-6, with 10 bases that match TRBD1. Germline V gene sequence: CDR1 LNHDA, CDR2 SQIVND (reference sequence). The V gene end was trimmed by 5 bases and the J gene end by 2 bases; junction bases not matched to a gene: 6. This CDR3 has 17 residues. The CDR3 sequence is CASSPDRGSAGANVLTF. The CDR3 nucleotides are TGTGCCAGTAGTCCGGACAGGGGGAGTGCTGGGGCCAACGTCCTGACTTTC.

The J gene is TRBJ2-2, the V gene TRBV19; 7 positions match TRBD1. Per germline, CDR1 LNHDA and CDR2 SQIVND (reference sequence). After removal of 5 bases from V and 3 bases from J, the junction contained 6 bases not matched to a gene. The CDR3 sequence is 15 residues long. The DNA for the CDR3 is TGTGCCAGTAGTCTGGGGACAGCTTACACCGGGGAGCTGTTTTTT. Protein: CASSLGTAYTGELFF.

The chain joins TRBV19 to TRBJ1-5; 8 nucleotides line up with TRBD1. With V trimmed by 4 bases and J by 2 bases, 19 bases remained unmatched. The CDR3 spans 20 residues. CDR1 is LNHDA and CDR2 is SQIVND in the germline V gene (reference sequence). CDR3 protein: CASSTPLVPGQVLGNQPQHF. Here the CDR3 DNA reads TGTGCCAGTAGTACCCCTTTAGTCCCGGGACAGGTTTTGGGCAATCAGCCCCAGCATTTT.

CDR3 residues: CAWNTRNTEAFF. The CDR3 DNA follows: TGTGCCTGGAATACTCGGAACACTGAAGCTTTCTTT. The chain is built from TRBV30 and TRBJ1-1; D remains unclear. From germline, CDR1 is GTSNPN and CDR2 SVGIG (reference sequence). V was clipped by 4 bases and J by 1 base, with 7 bases between them. This CDR3 contains 12 residues.